The 6 T cell receptor beta chains below come from one sample, sequenced in a study of CD8+ T cells in alopecia areata. cDNA serving as the sequencing template came from extracted, reverse transcribed RNA. The method was immunoSEQ multiplex PCR; TCRdb's version includes in-frame clones alone and lacks a portion of them. The sample consists of under 350,000 clones, roughly 60% of them appearing once. As for treatment: oral pan-JAK inhibitor, 5-10 mg twice daily. Sequenced here: CD4+ T cells sorted from blood, sampled at week 24, from a patient treated with tofacitinib. These receptors all come from a human donor with alopecia areata.

The chain links TRBV6-4 to TRBJ2-6, with D unclear. V was clipped by 3 bases and J by 0 bases, with 12 bases between them. This CDR3 has 17 amino acids. In germline, CDR1 is MRHNA, CDR2 SNTAGT. The chain's CDR3 is CASSEETLDSGANVLTF. The CDR3 coding sequence is TGTGCCAGCAGTGAAGAGACACTCGACTCTGGGGCCAACGTCCTGACTTTC.

Only a few counts were recorded for this clone. V and J are TRBV15 and TRBJ2-2; no firm D call. Germline values: CDR1 LNHNV, CDR2 YYDKDF (reference sequence). With 5 bases removed from V and 5 bases from J, the gap between germline ends came to 9 bases. There are 13 residues in the CDR3. The CDR3 loop reads CATSQGWTGELFF. The CDR3 nucleotides are TGTGCCACCAGCCAAGGGTGGACCGGGGAGCTGTTTTTT.

The chain couples TRBV5-4 to TRBJ2-5; 11 bases are a match to TRBD1. TRBJ2-7 matches the DNA end more closely, so the J call is doubtful. The CDR3 sequence is 16 residues long. CDR1 SGHNT and CDR2 YYREEE come from the germline V gene (reference sequence). For the CDR3, the DNA is TGTGCCAGCAGCCCTCCCGGACAGGGGGCATTAAACGAGCAGTACTTC. It specifies CASSPPGQGALNEQYF.

The rearrangement links TRBV18 to TRBJ1-2; D is unresolved. This CDR3 spans 14 amino acids. V was trimmed by 3 bases and J by 2 bases, leaving 10 bases between them. Germline V CDR1 and CDR2: KGHSH, LQKENI. For the CDR3, the DNA is TGTGCCAGCTCACCCGGGAGAGGCAACTATGGCTACACCTTC. It translates to CASSPGRGNYGYTF.

The J gene is TRBJ1-6, the V gene TRBV6-5; D ambiguous. V lost 6 bases and J lost 6, with 15 bases in between. The CDR3 sequence is 15 residues long. CDR1 and CDR2 (germline): MNHEY, SVGAGI. CDR3 loop: CASSPLNMGNSPLHF. The CDR3 nucleotides are TGTGCCAGCAGCCCCCTCAATATGGGTAATTCACCCCTCCACTTT.

The V and J genes are TRBV7-2 and TRBJ1-5; TRBD1 aligns across 7 bases. The V and J ends lost 0 bases and 6 bases, in that order; junction bases with no gene match: 2. The CDR3 runs 14 residues. Germline V gene sequence: CDR1 SGHTA, CDR2 FQGNSA. The CDR3 bases are TGTGCCAGCAGCTTAGCCTACAGGGGTCAGCCCCAGCATTTT. Translating it yields CASSLAYRGQPQHF.